This T cell receptor beta chain derives from a study of cytomegalovirus exposure and HLA in healthy donors. Study information: A prior analysis found 117 million unique TCR beta sequences from 150 million to 200 million T cells. The study, taken as a whole, reports: Later, an analysis showed that TCR beta chains associated with HLA were more clonally expanded than others that were equally common. Testing in vitro showed a few CMV-associated chains specific for CMV antigens.

For this clone: Antigen specificity is unknown.

Germline values: CDR1 SGHRS, CDR2 YFSETQ. The V and J ends lost 2 bases and 0 bases, in that order; junction bases with no gene match: 2. CDR3 length: 15 residues. The study ran its PCR with 60 Vbeta and 13 Jbeta primers. In the original analysis: It was a later analysis that counted tens of millions of unique TCR beta chains, of which approximately 11 million were shared. Generated by immunoSEQ multiplex PCR, the TCRdb table keeps only in-frame clones and is missing some. That table supplies the V and J calls and clone size; D and trimming were determined from the DNA. This sample contains some 140,000 clones.

The V call is TRBV5-1, the J call TRBJ2-3; 8 bases line up with TRBD1. This clonotype was obtained from a woman in her sixties or seventies in good health and CMV-seronegative. Sequencing was carried out using PBMCs. CDR3 region: CASSFRQGSTDTQYF. The CDR3 nucleotides read TGCGCCAGCAGCTTTCGACAGGGGAGCACAGATACGCAGTATTTT. Looking up the rest from reference TRBV5-1 and TRBJ2-3 gives the full variable domain: KAGVTQTPRYLIKTRGQQVTLSCSPISGHRSVSWYQQTPGQGLQFLFEYFSETQRNKGNFPGRFSGRQFSNSRSEMNVSTLELGDSALYLCASSFRQGSTDTQYFGPGTRLTVL.